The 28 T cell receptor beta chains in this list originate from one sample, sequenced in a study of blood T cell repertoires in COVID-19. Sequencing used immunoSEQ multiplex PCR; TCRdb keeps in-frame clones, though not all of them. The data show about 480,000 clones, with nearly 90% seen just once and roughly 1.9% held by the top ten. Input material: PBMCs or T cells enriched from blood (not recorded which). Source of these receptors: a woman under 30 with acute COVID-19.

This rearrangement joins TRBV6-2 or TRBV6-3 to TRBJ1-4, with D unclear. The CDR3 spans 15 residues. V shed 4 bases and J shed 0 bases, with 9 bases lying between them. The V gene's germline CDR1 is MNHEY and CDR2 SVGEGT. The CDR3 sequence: CASSSFPATNEKLFF. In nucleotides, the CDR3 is TGTGCCAGCAGTTCTTTCCCTGCAACTAATGAAAAACTGTTTTTT.

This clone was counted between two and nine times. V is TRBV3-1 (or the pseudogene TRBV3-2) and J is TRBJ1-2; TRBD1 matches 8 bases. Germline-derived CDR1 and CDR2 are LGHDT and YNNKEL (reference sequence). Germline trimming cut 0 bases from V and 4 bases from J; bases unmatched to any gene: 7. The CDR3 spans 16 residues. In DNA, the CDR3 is TGTGCCAGCAGCCAAGATGGGGCAGGGGGCGGCTATGGCTACACCTTC. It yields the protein CASSQDGAGGGYGYTF.

Here the CDR3 DNA reads TGTGCCAGTAGTAGGCAGGGAGGGATAACTGAAGCTTTCTTT. Translated: CASSRQGGITEAFF. J is TRBJ1-1 and V is TRBV19; D may be TRBD1 (5 bases). The CDR3 contains 14 residues. V lost 4 bases and J lost 5, with 14 bases in between. Germline V gene data show CDR1 as LNHDA and CDR2 as SQIVND (reference sequence).

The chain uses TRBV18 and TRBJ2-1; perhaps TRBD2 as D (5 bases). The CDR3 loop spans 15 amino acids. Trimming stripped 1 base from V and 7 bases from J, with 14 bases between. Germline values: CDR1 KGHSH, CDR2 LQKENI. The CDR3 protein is CASSPRAGDVNEQFF. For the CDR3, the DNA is TGTGCCAGCTCACCACGGGCGGGCGATGTAAATGAGCAGTTCTTC. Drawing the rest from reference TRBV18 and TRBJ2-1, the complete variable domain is NAGVMQNPRHLVRRRGQEARLRCSPMKGHSHVYWYRQLPEEGLKFMVYLQKENIIDESGMPKERFSAEFPKEGPSILRIQQVVRGDSAAYFCASSPRAGDVNEQFFGPGTRLTVL.

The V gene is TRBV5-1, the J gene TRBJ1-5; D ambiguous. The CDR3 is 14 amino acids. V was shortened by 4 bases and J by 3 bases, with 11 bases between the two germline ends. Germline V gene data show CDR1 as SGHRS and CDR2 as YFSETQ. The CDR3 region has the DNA TGCGCCAGCAGCCCCGGCACAGACAATCAGCCCCAGCATTTT. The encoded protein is CASSPGTDNQPQHF.

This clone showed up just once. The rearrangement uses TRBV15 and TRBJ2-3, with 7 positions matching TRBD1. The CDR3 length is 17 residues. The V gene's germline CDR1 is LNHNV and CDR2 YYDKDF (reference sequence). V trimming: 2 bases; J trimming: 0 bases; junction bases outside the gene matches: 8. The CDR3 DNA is TGTGCCACCAGCAGAAAAAGGACAGGAGTTAGCACAGATACGCAGTATTTT. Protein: CATSRKRTGVSTDTQYF.

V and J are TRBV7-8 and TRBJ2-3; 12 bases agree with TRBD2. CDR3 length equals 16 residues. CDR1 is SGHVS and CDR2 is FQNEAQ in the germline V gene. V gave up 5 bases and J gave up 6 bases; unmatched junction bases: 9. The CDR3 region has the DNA TGTGCCAGCAGCCGACTAGCGGGGGACTTGATTGATACGCAGTATTTT. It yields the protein CASSRLAGDLIDTQYF. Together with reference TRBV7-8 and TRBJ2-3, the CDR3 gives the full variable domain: GAGVSQSPRYKVAKRGQDVALRCDPISGHVSLFWYQQALGQGPEFLTYFQNEAQLDKSGLPSDRFFAERPEGSVSTLKIQRTQQEDSAVYLCASSRLAGDLIDTQYFGPGTRLTVL.

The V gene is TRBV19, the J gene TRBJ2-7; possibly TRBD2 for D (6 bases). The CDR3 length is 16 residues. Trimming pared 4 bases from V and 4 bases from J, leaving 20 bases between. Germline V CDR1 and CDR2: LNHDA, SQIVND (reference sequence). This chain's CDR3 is CASSTPRVGSGYEQYF. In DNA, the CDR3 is TGTGCCAGTAGTACCCCCCGGGTCGGTAGCGGATACGAGCAGTACTTC.

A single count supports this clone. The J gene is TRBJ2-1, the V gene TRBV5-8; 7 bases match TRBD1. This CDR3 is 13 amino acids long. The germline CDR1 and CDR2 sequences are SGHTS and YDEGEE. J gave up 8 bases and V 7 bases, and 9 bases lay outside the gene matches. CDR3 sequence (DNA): TGTGCCAGCCCTAGACAGGGCGGCGATGAGCAGTTCTTC. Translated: CASPRQGGDEQFF.

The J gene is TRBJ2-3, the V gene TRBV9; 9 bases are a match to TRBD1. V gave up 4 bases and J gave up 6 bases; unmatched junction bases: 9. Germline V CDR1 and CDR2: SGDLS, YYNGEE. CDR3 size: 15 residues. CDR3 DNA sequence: TGTGCCAGCAGCTCGCGACAGGGGGGGGACGATACGCAGTATTTT. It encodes CASSSRQGGDDTQYF.

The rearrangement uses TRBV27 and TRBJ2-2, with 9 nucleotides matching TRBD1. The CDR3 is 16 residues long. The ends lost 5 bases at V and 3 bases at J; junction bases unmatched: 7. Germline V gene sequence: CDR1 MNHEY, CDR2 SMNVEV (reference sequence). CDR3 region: CASSLRTGAHTGELFF. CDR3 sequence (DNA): TGTGCCAGCAGTCTGAGGACAGGGGCGCACACCGGGGAGCTGTTTTTT.

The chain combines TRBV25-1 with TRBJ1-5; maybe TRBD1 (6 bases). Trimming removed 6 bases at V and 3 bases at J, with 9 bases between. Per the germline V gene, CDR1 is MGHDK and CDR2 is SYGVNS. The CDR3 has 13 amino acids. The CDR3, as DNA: TGTGCCAGCAGCTACAGGGACAATCAGCCCCAGCATTTT. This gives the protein CASSYRDNQPQHF.

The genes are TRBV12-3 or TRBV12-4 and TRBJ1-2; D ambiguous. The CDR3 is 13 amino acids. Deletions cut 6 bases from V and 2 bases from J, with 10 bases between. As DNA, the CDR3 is TGTGCCAGCAGCTCGACTTCAAACTATGGCTACACCTTC. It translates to CASSSTSNYGYTF.

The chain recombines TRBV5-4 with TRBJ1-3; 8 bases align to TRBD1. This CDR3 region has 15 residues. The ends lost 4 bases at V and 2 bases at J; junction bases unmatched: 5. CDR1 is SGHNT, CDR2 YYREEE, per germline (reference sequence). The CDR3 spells CASSLTGAAGNTIYF. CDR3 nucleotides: TGTGCCAGCAGCCTGACAGGGGCGGCTGGAAACACCATATATTTT.

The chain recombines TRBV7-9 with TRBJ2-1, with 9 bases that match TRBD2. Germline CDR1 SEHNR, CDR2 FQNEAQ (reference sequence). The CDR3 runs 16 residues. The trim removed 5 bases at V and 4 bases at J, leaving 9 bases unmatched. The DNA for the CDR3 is TGTGCCAGCAGCCCCCTTGGCGGGGGGGCTTACAATGAGCAGTTCTTC. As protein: CASSPLGGGAYNEQFF.

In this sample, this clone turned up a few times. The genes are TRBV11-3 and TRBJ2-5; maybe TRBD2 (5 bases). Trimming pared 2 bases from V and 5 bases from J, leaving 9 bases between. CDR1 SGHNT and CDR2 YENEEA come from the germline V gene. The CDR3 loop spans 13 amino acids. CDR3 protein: CASSLNGMETQYF. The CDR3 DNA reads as TGTGCCAGCAGCTTAAACGGGATGGAGACCCAGTACTTC.

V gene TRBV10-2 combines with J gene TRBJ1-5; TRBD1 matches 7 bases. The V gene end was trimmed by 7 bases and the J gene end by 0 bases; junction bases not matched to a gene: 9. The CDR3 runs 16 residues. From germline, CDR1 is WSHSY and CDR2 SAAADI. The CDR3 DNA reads TGCGCCAGCAAAAGGGAAGGGACAGTTAGCAATCAGCCCCAGCATTTT. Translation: CASKREGTVSNQPQHF.

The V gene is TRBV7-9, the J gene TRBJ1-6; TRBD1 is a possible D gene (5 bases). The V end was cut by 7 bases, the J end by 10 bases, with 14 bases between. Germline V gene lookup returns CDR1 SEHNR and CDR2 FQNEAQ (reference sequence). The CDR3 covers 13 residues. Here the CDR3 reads CASKIVSGSPLHF. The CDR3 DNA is TGTGCCAGCAAAATTGTATCAGGGTCACCCCTCCACTTT.

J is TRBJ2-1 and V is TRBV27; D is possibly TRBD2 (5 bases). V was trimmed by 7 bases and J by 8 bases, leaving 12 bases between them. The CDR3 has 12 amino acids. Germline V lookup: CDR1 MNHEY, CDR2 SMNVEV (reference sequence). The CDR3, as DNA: TGTGCCAGCACCTCTAGCTCTGATGAGCAGTTCTTC. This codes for CASTSSSDEQFF.

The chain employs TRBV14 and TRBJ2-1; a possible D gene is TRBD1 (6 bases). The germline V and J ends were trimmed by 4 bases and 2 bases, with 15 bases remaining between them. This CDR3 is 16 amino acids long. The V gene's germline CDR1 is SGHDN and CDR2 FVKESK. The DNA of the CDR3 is TGTGCCAGCAGCCCCTCTACAGGGTTCGCCTACAATGAGCAGTTCTTC. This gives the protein CASSPSTGFAYNEQFF.

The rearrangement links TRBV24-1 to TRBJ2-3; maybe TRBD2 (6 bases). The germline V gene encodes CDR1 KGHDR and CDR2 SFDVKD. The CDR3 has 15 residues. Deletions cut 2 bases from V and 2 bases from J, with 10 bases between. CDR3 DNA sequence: TGTGCCACCAGTGATTGGGGGGACGCCACAGATACGCAGTATTTT. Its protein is CATSDWGDATDTQYF.

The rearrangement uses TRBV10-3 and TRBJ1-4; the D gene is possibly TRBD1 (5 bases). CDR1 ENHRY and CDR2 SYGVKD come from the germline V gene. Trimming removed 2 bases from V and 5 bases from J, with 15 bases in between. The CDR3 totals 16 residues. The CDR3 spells CAISERPPGGNEKLFF. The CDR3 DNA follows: TGTGCCATCAGTGAGAGGCCCCCCGGGGGGAATGAAAAACTGTTTTTT.

The chain's CDR3 is CASSPMTSGATDTQYF. CDR3 nucleotide sequence: TGTGCCAGCTCACCTATGACTAGCGGGGCCACAGATACGCAGTATTTT. This chain connects TRBV18 to TRBJ2-3, with TRBD2 identical over 11 bases. The trim removed 3 bases at V and 2 bases at J, leaving 4 bases unmatched. The V gene's germline CDR1 is KGHSH and CDR2 LQKENI. This CDR3 is built from 16 residues.

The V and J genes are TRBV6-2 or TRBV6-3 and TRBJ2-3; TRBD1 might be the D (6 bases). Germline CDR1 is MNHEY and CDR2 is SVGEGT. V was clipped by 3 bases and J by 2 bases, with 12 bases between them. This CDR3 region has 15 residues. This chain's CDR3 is CASSYPGTITDTQYF. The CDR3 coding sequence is TGTGCCAGCAGTTATCCAGGGACAATCACAGATACGCAGTATTTT.

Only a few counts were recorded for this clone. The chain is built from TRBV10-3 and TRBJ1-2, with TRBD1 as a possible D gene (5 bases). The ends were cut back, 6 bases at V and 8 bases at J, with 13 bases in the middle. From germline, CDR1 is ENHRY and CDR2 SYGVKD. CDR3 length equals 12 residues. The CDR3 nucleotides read TGTGCCATCAGGCCTTTGGGGGGAGGCTACACCTTC. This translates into CAIRPLGGGYTF.

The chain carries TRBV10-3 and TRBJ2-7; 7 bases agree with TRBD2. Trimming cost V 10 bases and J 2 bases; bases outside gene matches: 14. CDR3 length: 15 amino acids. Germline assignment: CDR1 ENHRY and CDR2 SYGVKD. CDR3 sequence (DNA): TGTGCCACCCGGGAAGCTAGCGGTACCACCTACGAGCAGTACTTC. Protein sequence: CATREASGTTYEQYF.

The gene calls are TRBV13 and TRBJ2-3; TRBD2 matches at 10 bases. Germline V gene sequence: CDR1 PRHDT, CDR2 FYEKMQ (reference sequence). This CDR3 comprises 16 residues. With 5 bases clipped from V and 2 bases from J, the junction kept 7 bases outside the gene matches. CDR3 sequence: CASSPLAGEVTDTQYF. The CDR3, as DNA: TGTGCCAGCAGCCCCCTAGCGGGAGAGGTCACAGATACGCAGTATTTT.

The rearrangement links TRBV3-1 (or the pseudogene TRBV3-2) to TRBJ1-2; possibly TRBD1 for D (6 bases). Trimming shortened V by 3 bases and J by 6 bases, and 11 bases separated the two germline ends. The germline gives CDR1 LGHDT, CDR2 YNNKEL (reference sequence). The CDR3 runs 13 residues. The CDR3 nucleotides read TGTGCCAGCAGCCAGCAGGGGTCCGATGGCTACACCTTC. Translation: CASSQQGSDGYTF.